This entry lists 14 T cell receptor beta chains sequenced from one sample in a study of cytomegalovirus exposure and HLA in healthy donors (dated by TCRdb to 2016 to 2017). Library preparation was by the immunoSEQ multiplex PCR assay. For the multiplex PCR, a mixture combining 60 forward primers for TCR Vbeta segments and 13 reverse primers for TCR Jbeta segments was used. The table comes from immuneACCESS by way of TCRdb, which keeps in-frame sequences with V and J called. Part of the clones is missing from these tables; in studies checked, under half for an unresolved V gene and the rest for unknown reasons. The sample contains approximately 170,000 clones, roughly 80% of them found a single time. The ten largest clones add up to around 1.3% of the sample. Sequencing was carried out using PBMCs. The receptors were sampled from a man aged 50-60 years in good health and CMV-seropositive.

The J gene is TRBJ1-5, the V gene TRBV18, with D maybe TRBD1 (5 bases). CDR1 KGHSH and CDR2 LQKENI come from the germline V gene. This CDR3 is 14 amino acids long. Trimming removed 3 bases at V and 7 bases at J, with 13 bases between. CDR3 nucleotides: TGTGCCAGCTCACCGGGCTCCCAGGGACAGCCCCAGCATTTT. As protein: CASSPGSQGQPQHF.

The CDR3 coding sequence is TGTGCCAGCAGTTTAGGGCGGGACCAAGAGACCCAGTACTTC. This translates into CASSLGRDQETQYF. The chain couples TRBV27 to TRBJ2-5, with D tentatively TRBD2 (5 bases). This CDR3 has 14 amino acids. Germline V gene data show CDR1 as MNHEY and CDR2 as SMNVEV (reference sequence). V lost 2 bases, J lost 0 bases, and 7 bases lay in between.

The genes are TRBV19 and TRBJ1-6; 7 bases are shared with TRBD1. CDR3 length: 19 amino acids. The germline V gene encodes CDR1 LNHDA and CDR2 SQIVND (reference sequence). Trimming took 6 bases from V and 0 from J; bases not matched to a gene: 14. DNA for the CDR3: TGTGCCAGTAGGGGACCGCGGGACAGATTGAGCTCCTATAATTCACCCCTCCACTTT. This encodes CASRGPRDRLSSYNSPLHF.

The V call is TRBV10-3, the J call TRBJ2-5, with 9 bases identical to TRBD1. V shed 6 bases, J shed 5 bases, and the junction held 4 bases outside the gene matches. CDR1 is ENHRY, CDR2 SYGVKD, per germline. CDR3 size: 13 residues. The CDR3 nucleotides read TGTGCCATCAGCAGGGACAGGGTGGAGACCCAGTACTTC. The encoded protein is CAISRDRVETQYF.

The rearrangement joins TRBV18 to TRBJ2-2; 9 nucleotides align to TRBD2. The CDR3 covers 17 residues. Germline V gene lookup returns CDR1 KGHSH and CDR2 LQKENI. V dropped 0 bases and J dropped 2; count of bases not matched to a gene: 4. This CDR3 is CASSPPTSGLNTGELFF. In DNA, the CDR3 is TGTGCCAGCTCACCACCCACTAGCGGGCTCAACACCGGGGAGCTGTTTTTT.

The chain couples TRBV5-6 to TRBJ2-7; D is possibly TRBD2 (6 bases). CDR1 SGHDT and CDR2 YYEEEE come from the germline V gene. The V and J ends lost 0 bases and 3 bases respectively, with 19 bases between them. The CDR3 is made up of 17 amino acids. CDR3 sequence: CASSLGGDWSRFYEQYF. CDR3 bases: TGTGCCAGCAGCTTGGGAGGGGACTGGAGCCGCTTCTACGAGCAGTACTTC.

The chain has TRBV5-1 and TRBJ2-1, with D tentatively TRBD2 (5 bases). Germline V gene lookup returns CDR1 SGHRS and CDR2 YFSETQ. This CDR3 spans 15 amino acids. V lost 0 bases to trimming and J lost 7 bases, with 14 bases between them. The CDR3 bases are TGCGCCAGCAGCTTGGTCCTAGCCGTCGGAAATGAGCAGTTCTTC. Its translation is CASSLVLAVGNEQFF.

The gene calls are TRBV7-2 and TRBJ2-1; no firm D call. Germline-derived CDR1 and CDR2 are SGHTA and FQGNSA. This CDR3 is 15 amino acids long. Trimming left V 2 bases short and J 6 bases short, with 14 bases between. This CDR3 reads CASSLQIQVGNEQFF. DNA for the CDR3: TGTGCCAGCAGCTTACAAATCCAGGTCGGCAATGAGCAGTTCTTC.

The V gene is TRBV27, the J gene TRBJ2-6; D possibly corresponds to TRBD1 (7 bases). Germline-derived CDR1 and CDR2 are MNHEY and SMNVEV (reference sequence). The CDR3 totals 18 residues. V was cut by 5 bases and J by 0 bases, with 17 bases left in between. CDR3 sequence (DNA): TGTGCCAGCAGTCCCACCCCCAGGGGGGTCTCTGGGGCCAACGTCCTGACTTTC. Its protein is CASSPTPRGVSGANVLTF.

The chain combines TRBV7-3 with TRBJ1-1; D is unresolved. The germline V gene has CDR1 SGHTA and CDR2 FQGTGA. The CDR3 totals 13 residues. The V end lost 5 bases, the J end lost 6 bases, and 13 bases lay between the germline ends. The CDR3 DNA sequence: TGTGCCAGCAGCCCGCTACCCGGGGCTGAAGCTTTCTTT. Residues: CASSPLPGAEAFF.

This chain links TRBV28 with TRBJ1-2; 8 bases agree with TRBD1. The germline CDR1 and CDR2 sequences are MDHEN and SYDVKM. CDR3 length equals 14 residues. With 10 bases clipped from V and 1 base from J, the junction kept 8 bases outside the gene matches. The CDR3 sequence is CATEQGGNNYGYTF. The CDR3 bases are TGTGCCACCGAACAGGGGGGGAATAACTATGGCTACACCTTC.

V usage is TRBV29-1 and J usage is TRBJ1-1; 8 nucleotides agree with TRBD1. The V segment lost 8 bases and the J segment 0 bases; nucleotides outside the gene matches: 5. This CDR3 is 13 amino acids long. Germline V CDR1 and CDR2: SQVTM, ANQGSEA. The CDR3 region is CSSRQGLNTEAFF. The DNA for the CDR3 is TGCAGCAGCAGACAGGGGCTGAACACTGAAGCTTTCTTT.

The J gene is TRBJ1-1, the V gene TRBV7-9; possible D gene TRBD1, 5 bases. This CDR3 is 13 amino acids long. Germline lookup yields CDR1 SEHNR and CDR2 FQNEAQ (reference sequence). Trimming removed 2 bases from V and 6 bases from J, with 10 bases in between. The DNA of the CDR3 is TGTGCCAGCAGCTTACGGGGGGTCCCTGAAGCTTTCTTT. It yields the protein CASSLRGVPEAFF.

The gene calls are TRBV30 and TRBJ1-6; 9 nucleotides match TRBD1. This CDR3 is built from 14 residues. Germline loops: CDR1 GTSNPN, CDR2 SVGIG (reference sequence). Losses at the gene ends were 3 bases for V and 6 bases for J; bases not matched to a gene: 3. The CDR3 loop is CAWRKDRGNSPLHF. Here the CDR3 DNA reads TGTGCCTGGAGAAAGGACAGGGGTAATTCACCCCTCCACTTT.